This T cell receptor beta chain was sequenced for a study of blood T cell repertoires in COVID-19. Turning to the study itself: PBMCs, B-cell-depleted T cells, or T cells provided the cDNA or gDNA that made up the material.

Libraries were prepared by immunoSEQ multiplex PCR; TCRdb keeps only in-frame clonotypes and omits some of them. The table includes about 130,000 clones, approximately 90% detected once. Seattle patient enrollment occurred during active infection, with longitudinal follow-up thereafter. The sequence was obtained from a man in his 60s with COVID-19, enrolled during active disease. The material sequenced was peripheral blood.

CDR3 DNA sequence: TGTGCCAGCAGCATGACAGGGGGCCTTGGCTACACCTTC. Translated: CASSMTGGLGYTF. The gene calls are TRBV9 and TRBJ1-2, with 10 bases fitting TRBD1. Trimming removed 4 bases from V and 7 bases from J; junction bases left unmatched: 4. The CDR3 sequence is 13 residues long. The V gene's germline CDR1 is SGDLS and CDR2 YYNGEE.